These T cell receptor beta chains were read from a single sample in a study of post-analysis software for immune sequencing data. TCRdb itself ran the PCR reads through MiXCR, one entry per CDR3 protein. The sample lists some 370,000 distinct CDR3 sequences; roughly 36% were seen once. The specimen sequenced was blood. These receptor sequences come from a girl between 10 and 17 years old with multiple sclerosis. Both conserved end residues are part of each CDR3. D genes are given only for firm matches. Where a row states a size, it is once, few, many or the class of an expanded clone; other rows omit it.

j_call v_call clone_size d_call cdr3_aa cdr3_nt
TRBJ2-1 TRBV6-6 - - CACGPSENEQFF TGTGCCTGCGGACCAAGCGAAAATGAGCAGTTCTTC
TRBJ2-5 TRBV12-3/TRBV12-4 - - CASSQDRGEETQYF TGTGCCAGCAGCCAAGATAGGGGGGAGGAGACCCAGTACTTC
TRBJ2-1 TRBV2 - TRBD2 CASSTGLAGVNEQFF TGTGCCAGCAGCACGGGACTAGCGGGGGTCAATGAGCAGTTCTTC
TRBJ2-3 TRBV11-2 - - CTSSLLSARDTQYF TGTACCAGCAGCTTACTTAGTGCCAGGGATACGCAGTATTTT
TRBJ1-1 TRBV16 - - CASSQSRDTEAFF TGTGCCAGCAGCCAATCCAGGGACACTGAAGCTTTCTTT
TRBJ2-5 TRBV5-1 - TRBD1 CASSLIGTGQETQYF TGCGCCAGCAGCTTAATCGGGACAGGCCAAGAGACCCAGTACTTC
TRBJ2-7 TRBV7-9 - - CASSPRPGWPEQYF TGTGCCAGCAGCCCCCGTCCAGGGTGGCCGGAGCAGTACTTC
TRBJ2-5 TRBV6-5 few - CASSRFGQMTLGTQYF TGTGCCAGCAGCCGATTCGGACAGATGACCTTGGGGACCCAGTACTTC
TRBJ2-3 TRBV6-5 few - CASSSQVLTDTQYF TGTGCCAGCAGTTCCCAAGTCCTCACAGATACGCAGTATTTT
TRBJ2-1 TRBV29-1 few - CSVTPDTGYNEQFF TGCAGCGTTACCCCGGACACTGGATACAATGAGCAGTTCTTC
TRBJ2-1 TRBV3-1 few - CASSQDRREQFF TGTGCCAGCAGCCAAGACAGGAGAGAGCAGTTCTTC
TRBJ1-2 TRBV28 few TRBD1 CASSLGDRGGYGYTF TGTGCCAGCAGTTTAGGAGACAGGGGGGGCTATGGCTACACCTTC
TRBJ2-6 TRBV6-1 - - CATDVSEFSGANVRTF TGTGCCACCGACGTGAGCGAATTCTCTGGGGCCAACGTCCGGACTTTC
TRBJ1-6 TRBV6-4 - - CASSDLSGGNSPLHF TGTGCCAGCAGTGACTTATCAGGCGGGAATTCACCCCTCCACTTT
TRBJ2-3 TRBV6-6 - - CASSIAPTDTQYF TGTGCCAGCAGCATCGCCCCCACAGATACGCAGTATTTT
TRBJ2-5 TRBV25-1 - - CAGSESGGVTGETQYF TGTGCCGGCAGTGAATCAGGAGGGGTGACTGGGGAGACCCAGTACTTC
TRBJ2-1 TRBV5-1 - TRBD2 CASNPTSGGPNSYNEQFF TGCGCCAGCAACCCGACTAGCGGGGGGCCAAACTCCTACAATGAGCAGTTCTTC
TRBJ2-1 TRBV7-7 - - CASPLYEQFF TGTGCTAGCCCTCTTTATGAGCAGTTCTTC